Below, 29 T cell receptor beta chains from the same sample are listed, as sequenced in a study of blood T cell repertoires in COVID-19. Using immunoSEQ multiplex PCR, the repertoire was profiled, and TCRdb retains in-frame clones only, with some absent. The data show some 120,000 clones, around 81% seen once. Sequencing input: peripheral blood. The receptors here all came from a man aged 25 to 40 with COVID-19, enrolled during active disease.

The V call is TRBV2, the J call TRBJ1-3, with D possibly being TRBD1 (5 bases). Deletions cut 6 bases from V and 4 bases from J, with 13 bases between. The V gene's germline CDR1 is SNHLY and CDR2 FYNNEI. The CDR3 contains 14 residues. CDR3: CASSMGRVGNTIYF. The CDR3 bases are TGTGCCAGCAGCATGGGGCGCGTCGGAAACACCATATATTTT.

This sequence joins TRBV6-5 and TRBJ1-5, with 10 bases that match TRBD1. Germline V gene sequence: CDR1 MNHEY, CDR2 SVGAGI. V lost 10 bases, J lost 7 bases, and 10 bases stayed unmatched. This CDR3 region has 14 residues. CDR3 sequence: CAIKTGGYPQPQHF. The CDR3 region has the DNA TGTGCCATCAAGACAGGGGGCTATCCCCAGCCCCAGCATTTT.

The rearrangement uses TRBV4-1 and TRBJ1-5, with 7 bases aligning to TRBD1. Germline-derived CDR1 and CDR2 are MGHRA and YSYEKL. The CDR3 covers 15 residues. J was trimmed by 3 bases and V by 2 bases; bases with no gene match: 4. The CDR3 sequence is CASSQLDRDNQPQHF. The CDR3 region has the DNA TGCGCCAGCAGCCAACTAGACAGGGACAATCAGCCCCAGCATTTT.

This sequence joins TRBV27 and TRBJ2-1, with 11 bases aligning to TRBD2. This CDR3 spans 15 amino acids. Germline V gene sequence: CDR1 MNHEY, CDR2 SMNVEV (reference sequence). Unmatched junction bases numbered 6, after V lost 7 bases and J lost 4 bases. CDR3 in amino acids: CASTAGTSGYNEQFF. Here the CDR3 DNA reads TGTGCCAGCACCGCCGGGACTAGCGGTTACAATGAGCAGTTCTTC.

The J gene is TRBJ2-3, the V gene TRBV28, with D maybe TRBD1 (6 bases). CDR3 length: 14 amino acids. Trimming stripped 8 bases from V and 1 base from J, with 13 bases between. CDR1 is MDHEN, CDR2 SYDVKM, per germline. The CDR3 is CASGSGDRTDTQYF. DNA of the CDR3: TGTGCCAGCGGATCAGGGGACCGCACAGATACGCAGTATTTT.

This chain links TRBV10-2 with TRBJ2-7; the D is unclear. Germline loops: CDR1 WSHSY, CDR2 SAAADI. V lost 3 bases, J lost 4 bases, and 10 bases lay in between. The CDR3 consists of 13 residues. This CDR3 is CASSEGRGYEQYF. DNA for the CDR3: TGCGCCAGCAGTGAAGGCAGAGGTTACGAGCAGTACTTC.

The sample holds one count of this clone. The chain combines TRBV29-1 with TRBJ2-7; 8 bases map to TRBD2. Looked up from germline, CDR1 is SQVTM and CDR2 is ANQGSEA. The CDR3 length is 15 residues. After removal of 5 bases from V and 3 bases from J, the junction contained 12 bases not matched to a gene. CDR3 in amino acids: CSVLGGREDYYEQYF. The CDR3 DNA is TGCAGCGTTCTCGGTGGGCGGGAGGATTACTACGAGCAGTACTTC.

This chain joins TRBV30 and TRBJ1-4, with a weak D call TRBD1 (6 bases). The germline CDR1 and CDR2 sequences are GTSNPN and SVGIG (reference sequence). This CDR3 contains 13 residues. Trimming took off 2 bases at V and 8 bases at J, with 12 bases between the two ends. As DNA, the CDR3 is TGTGCCTGGAGTCCAGGGGCGAGGGAAAAACTGTTTTTT. Amino acids: CAWSPGAREKLFF.

V usage is TRBV12-3 or TRBV12-4 and J usage is TRBJ1-5; D unclear. The CDR3 length is 12 residues. V was pared by 1 base and J by 7 bases, with 5 bases between. The CDR3 DNA follows: TGTGCCAGCAGTTTAGGGCCCCAGCCCCAGCATTTT. This sequence encodes CASSLGPQPQHF.

The rearrangement uses TRBV30 and TRBJ1-6; 9 nucleotides align to TRBD1. Germline CDR1 and CDR2: GTSNPN and SVGIG (reference sequence). CDR3 length: 15 residues. V was clipped by 3 bases and J by 7 bases; unmatched bases: 7. CDR3 protein: CAWRGGTGTNSPLHF. Written as DNA, the CDR3 is TGTGCCTGGAGGGGCGGGACAGGGACAAATTCACCCCTCCACTTT.

DNA for the CDR3: TGTGCCAGTAGTTACGGACAGATTTCCGACGCTTTCTTT. This sequence encodes CASSYGQISDAFF. The chain is built from TRBV19 and TRBJ1-1; perhaps TRBD1 as D (6 bases). V lost 5 bases to trimming and J lost 11 bases, with 18 bases between them. CDR1 LNHDA and CDR2 SQIVND come from the germline V gene (reference sequence). CDR3 length equals 13 residues. Complete variable domain (other parts from reference TRBV19 and TRBJ1-1): DGGITQSPKYLFRKEGQNVTLSCEQNLNHDAMYWYRQDPGQGLRLIYYSQIVNDFQKGDIAEGYSVSREKKESFPLTVTSAQKNPTAFYLCASSYGQISDAFFGQGTRLTVV.

The gene calls are TRBV28 and TRBJ1-2; 7 positions match TRBD1. With 7 bases clipped from V and 9 bases from J, the junction kept 14 bases outside the gene matches. This CDR3 has 14 amino acids. Per germline, CDR1 MDHEN and CDR2 SYDVKM. CDR3 in DNA: TGTGCCAGCAATTCCCAGGGGGGCCGCGTGAGCTACACCTTC. This gives the protein CASNSQGGRVSYTF.

The chain carries TRBV7-2 and TRBJ2-7, with TRBD2 matching over 7 bases. This CDR3 has 14 residues. The germline V gene encodes CDR1 SGHTA and CDR2 FQGNSA. The V gene end was trimmed by 5 bases and the J gene end by 2 bases; junction bases not matched to a gene: 6. CDR3 in amino acids: CASSGGEAPYEQYF. The CDR3 nucleotides are TGTGCCAGCAGCGGGGGGGAGGCCCCCTACGAGCAGTACTTC.

The chain carries TRBV7-9 and TRBJ1-2, with D tentatively TRBD1 (5 bases). Germline CDR1 is SEHNR and CDR2 is FQNEAQ (reference sequence). This CDR3 comprises 15 residues. Trimming removed 1 base at V and 4 bases at J, with 13 bases between. As DNA, the CDR3 is TGTGCCAGCAGCTTAGTGGCAGGGCAGGGCTATGGCTACACCTTC. Protein sequence: CASSLVAGQGYGYTF. The whole variable domain, filled in from reference TRBV7-9 and TRBJ1-2, reads DTGVSQNPRHKITKRGQNVTFRCDPISEHNRLYWYRQTLGQGPEFLTYFQNEAQLEKSRLLSDRFSAERPKGSFSTLEIQRTEQGDSAMYLCASSLVAGQGYGYTFGSGTRLTVV.

This clone showed up just a few times. J is TRBJ2-1 and V is TRBV10-3; TRBD2 agrees at 8 bases. V gave up 5 bases and J gave up 1 base; unmatched junction bases: 4. This CDR3 has 15 residues. Germline loops: CDR1 ENHRY, CDR2 SYGVKD. The CDR3 region has the DNA TGTGCCATCAGTTCGGGACTAGTGTCCTACAATGAGCAGTTCTTC. It yields the protein CAISSGLVSYNEQFF.

This chain joins TRBV6-5 and TRBJ1-5; the D is unclear. The ends were cut back, 6 bases at V and 2 bases at J, with 11 bases in the middle. CDR1 MNHEY and CDR2 SVGAGI come from the germline V gene. This CDR3 has 14 amino acids. This CDR3 reads CASSSRGGNQPQHF. The DNA of the CDR3 is TGTGCCAGCAGCTCCCGTGGAGGCAATCAGCCCCAGCATTTT.

This clone appeared a few times. The rearrangement uses TRBV5-6 and TRBJ1-3, with 11 nucleotides matching TRBD1. The CDR3 spans 16 residues. Germline V CDR1 and CDR2: SGHDT, YYEEEE. The V gene end was trimmed by 0 bases and the J gene end by 4 bases; junction bases not matched to a gene: 3. The CDR3 DNA is TGTGCCAGCAGCTTGGGTGGACAGGGGGCCGGAAACACCATATATTTT. Protein: CASSLGGQGAGNTIYF.

The chain employs TRBV6-2 or TRBV6-3 and TRBJ2-1; 9 nucleotides line up with TRBD2. The CDR3 is made up of 15 amino acids. Germline CDR1 is MNHEY and CDR2 is SVGEGT. The V gene end was trimmed by 2 bases and the J gene end by 6 bases; junction bases not matched to a gene: 5. DNA for the CDR3: TGTGCCAGCAGTTACGTAGCGGGGGTCCCCAATGAGCAGTTCTTC. Its protein is CASSYVAGVPNEQFF.

The chain combines TRBV7-3 with TRBJ2-2; D ambiguous. From germline, CDR1 is SGHTA and CDR2 FQGTGA. The CDR3 extends over 15 amino acids. Trimming left V 2 bases short and J 1 base short, with 8 bases between. The CDR3 spells CASSLWSRNTGELFF. The DNA of the CDR3 is TGTGCCAGCAGCTTATGGAGCAGGAACACCGGGGAGCTGTTTTTT.

This sequence joins TRBV7-2 and TRBJ1-2; the D gene is possibly TRBD1 (5 bases). The CDR3 has 13 residues. Germline loops: CDR1 SGHTA, CDR2 FQGNSA. Trimming stripped 5 bases from V and 4 bases from J, with 11 bases between. CDR3 sequence reads: CASSPQEGYGYTF. Here the CDR3 DNA reads TGTGCCAGCAGCCCACAGGAGGGCTATGGCTACACCTTC.

With respect to this clone: At one end, the junction sequence differs from germline, possibly due to a read error. The V call is TRBV24-1, the J call TRBJ1-2, with a weak D call TRBD1 (6 bases). The germline CDR1 and CDR2 sequences are KGHDR and SFDVKD. This CDR3 region has 11 residues. CDR3 sequence: CATSDLDRTFF. The CDR3 DNA is TGTGCCACCAGTGATTTGGACAGGACCTTTTTC.

A word on this clone: The junction departs from germline at one end; a sequencing error may be responsible. The sample contains more than one DNA sequence encoding this CDR3. This chain connects TRBV27 to TRBJ2-7, with 7 bases fitting TRBD2. Germline V gene sequence: CDR1 MNHEY, CDR2 SMNVEV (reference sequence). The CDR3 sequence is 16 residues long. CDR3: CASSLSGGLKPYEQYF. In DNA, the CDR3 is TGTGCTAGCAGTTTGTCTGGGGGACTAAAACCCTACGAGCAGTACTTC.

The CDR3 sequence is CASREGQAVTEAFF. DNA of the CDR3: TGTGCCAGCAGGGAGGGACAGGCGGTCACTGAAGCTTTCTTT. The genes are TRBV6-5 and TRBJ1-1; 8 bases match TRBD1. This CDR3 region has 14 residues. The germline V gene encodes CDR1 MNHEY and CDR2 SVGAGI. The J segment lost 4 bases and the V segment lost 6 bases, leaving 7 bases of the junction unmatched.

The chain recombines TRBV6-5 with TRBJ1-5; 11 positions agree with TRBD1. CDR3 length: 14 residues. V was pared by 5 bases and J by 8 bases, with 5 bases of the junction left unmatched. Germline V gives CDR1 MNHEY, CDR2 SVGAGI. CDR3 in DNA: TGTGCCAGCAGTCGGGACAGGGGGAGTGAGCCCCAGCATTTT. Translated, it gives CASSRDRGSEPQHF.

The genes are TRBV7-2 and TRBJ2-1; 7 nucleotides match TRBD1. The germline V gene has CDR1 SGHTA and CDR2 FQGNSA. The CDR3 is 15 amino acids. V shed 5 bases and J 2 bases; nucleotides not matched to a gene: 6. CDR3 nucleotides: TGTGCCAGCAGCATACTGACAGGGACCTACAATGAGCAGTTCTTC. This sequence encodes CASSILTGTYNEQFF.

This clone is a singleton in its sample. Here the CDR3 DNA reads TGTGCCAGCAGCGTCAATACAGGGACTGGAAACACCATATATTTT. This codes for CASSVNTGTGNTIYF. The chain links TRBV9 to TRBJ1-3; D may be TRBD1 (6 bases). CDR3 length equals 15 residues. V lost 2 bases to trimming and J lost 2 bases, with 11 bases between them. Germline V gene lookup returns CDR1 SGDLS and CDR2 YYNGEE.

The chain carries TRBV6-6 and TRBJ1-4; 11 bases agree with TRBD1. This CDR3 contains 18 residues. Trimming removed 5 bases from V and 4 bases from J; junction bases left unmatched: 12. Per the germline V gene, CDR1 is MNHNY and CDR2 is SVGAGI (reference sequence). CDR3 amino acids: CASSHNPGQGGYNEKLFF. CDR3 coding DNA: TGTGCCAGCAGTCATAACCCGGGACAGGGGGGGTATAATGAAAAACTGTTTTTT.

The chain carries TRBV6-5 and TRBJ2-1; 8 nucleotides align to TRBD2. CDR3 size: 15 residues. The ends lost 7 bases at V and 1 base at J; junction bases unmatched: 6. Germline lookup yields CDR1 MNHEY and CDR2 SVGAGI. CDR3 sequence: CASIIGRGSYNEQFF. The CDR3 DNA follows: TGTGCCAGCATCATCGGGAGGGGATCCTACAATGAGCAGTTCTTC.

The chain has TRBV14 and TRBJ2-1; 9 nucleotides match TRBD1. The CDR3 is 16 amino acids. V lost 2 bases and J lost 4; bases outside the gene matches: 6. Germline assignment: CDR1 SGHDN and CDR2 FVKESK. The CDR3 here is CASSQLGTGRYNEQFF. Here the CDR3 DNA reads TGTGCCAGCAGCCAACTCGGGACAGGGAGATACAATGAGCAGTTCTTC.